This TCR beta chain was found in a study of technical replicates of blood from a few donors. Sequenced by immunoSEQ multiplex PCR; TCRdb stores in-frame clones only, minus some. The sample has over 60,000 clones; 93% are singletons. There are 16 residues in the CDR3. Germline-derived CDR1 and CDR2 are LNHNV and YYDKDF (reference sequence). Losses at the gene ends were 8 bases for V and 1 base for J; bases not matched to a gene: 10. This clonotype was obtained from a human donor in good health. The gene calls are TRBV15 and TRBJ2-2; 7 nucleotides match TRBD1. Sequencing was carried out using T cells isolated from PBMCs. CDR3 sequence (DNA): TGTGCCACCTCTATGTCGGACAGGCTGAACACCGGGGAGCTGTTTTTT. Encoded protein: CATSMSDRLNTGELFF.